The 9 T cell receptor beta chains presented below share a single source sample, sequenced in a study of blood T cells in healthy people across ages. Combining a sample-barcoded 5' primer with a J-beta primer mix, a second PCR ran for 7 to 11 cycles. Each CDR3 protein gets one entry after TCRdb re-called the 5' RACE reads with MiXCR. The profile covers more than 1.4 million distinct CDR3 sequences, with about 43% appearing a single time and roughly 8.2% taken by the ten largest. The sequenced sample was blood. The source of these receptors is a woman in her late teens or twenties in good health.

V usage is TRBV12-3 or TRBV12-4 and J usage is TRBJ1-5; 9 nucleotides match TRBD1. This CDR3 is built from 14 residues. The trim removed 6 bases at V and 6 bases at J, leaving 6 bases unmatched. CDR3 loop: CASRPGQGVQPQHF. The CDR3 nucleotides are TGTGCCAGCAGACCGGGACAGGGTGTTCAGCCCCAGCATTTT.

The chain recombines TRBV5-1 with TRBJ2-3; 7 bases align to TRBD2. The CDR3 sequence is 17 residues long. Losses at the gene ends were 7 bases for V and 6 bases for J; bases not matched to a gene: 20. Germline V gene data show CDR1 as SGHRS and CDR2 as YFSETQ. CDR3 region: CASGSGQGGRDTDTQYF. The DNA for the CDR3 is TGCGCCAGCGGATCTGGCCAGGGAGGGAGGGATACGGATACGCAGTATTTT. The variable domain in full, completed from reference TRBV5-1 and TRBJ2-3, reads KAGVTQTPRYLIKTRGQQVTLSCSPISGHRSVSWYQQTPGQGLQFLFEYFSETQRNKGNFPGRFSGRQFSNSRSEMNVSTLELGDSALYLCASGSGQGGRDTDTQYFGPGTRLTVL.

This clonotype was found a few times. This CDR3 is CASNLAATDTQYF. The CDR3 DNA is TGTGCCAGCAACCTAGCGGCCACAGATACGCAGTATTTT. This chain joins TRBV25-1 and TRBJ2-3; 7 positions agree with TRBD2. The CDR3 spans 13 residues. The trim removed 7 bases at V and 2 bases at J, leaving 3 bases unmatched. Germline values: CDR1 MGHDK, CDR2 SYGVNS. The entire variable domain, with the rest obtained from reference TRBV25-1 and TRBJ2-3, is as follows: EADIYQTPRYLVIGTGKKITLECSQTMGHDKMYWYQQDPGMELHLIHYSYGVNSTEKGDLSSESTVSRIRTEHFPLTLESARPSHTSQYLCASNLAATDTQYFGPGTRLTVL.

This chain connects TRBV3-1 to TRBJ2-7, with a possible D match to TRBD2 (6 bases). The CDR3 runs 13 residues. V was shortened by 2 bases and J by 5 bases, with 10 bases between the two germline ends. Per the germline V gene, CDR1 is LGHDT and CDR2 is YNNKEL (reference sequence). The CDR3 sequence: CASSQYRGNEQYF. For the CDR3, the DNA is TGTGCCAGCAGCCAATATCGGGGGAACGAGCAGTACTTC.

The CDR3 sequence: CASSQDPRQGAYEQYF. DNA of the CDR3: TGTGCCAGCAGCCAAGATCCCCGACAGGGGGCCTACGAGCAGTACTTC. The chain has TRBV3-1 and TRBJ2-7; 9 bases match TRBD1. The CDR3 covers 16 residues. The J segment lost 2 bases and the V segment lost 0 bases, leaving 5 bases of the junction unmatched. The V gene's germline CDR1 is LGHDT and CDR2 YNNKEL (reference sequence).

This clonotype was picked up a small number of times. A read error may account for a junction end that differs from germline. The genes are TRBV4-1 and TRBJ2-7; 7 bases are a match to TRBD2. The CDR3 runs 15 residues. Germline V gives CDR1 MGHRA, CDR2 YSYEKL. This CDR3 is CASSQAGTGSYEQYF. The CDR3 nucleotides are TGTGCCAGCAGCCAAGCGGGGACGGGATCCTACGAGCAGTACTTC.

This clonotype has just a few counts. The chain joins TRBV13 to TRBJ2-5; TRBD1 agrees at 7 bases. This CDR3 region has 14 residues. Trimming cost V 1 base and J 2 bases; bases outside gene matches: 1. Germline loops: CDR1 PRHDT, CDR2 FYEKMQ (reference sequence). The CDR3: CASSLVGQQETQYF. CDR3 DNA sequence: TGTGCCAGCAGCTTAGTGGGACAGCAAGAGACCCAGTACTTC.

This clonotype was seen once. A much larger clone sits a single nucleotide away, making a read error possible. V usage is TRBV4-2 and J usage is TRBJ2-1; 7 positions agree with TRBD2. Germline lookup yields CDR1 LGHNA and CDR2 YNFKEQ. There are 14 residues in the CDR3. CDR3 protein: CASSQGLAVNKQFF. CDR3 DNA: TGTGCCAGCAGCCAAGGGCTAGCGGTCAATAAGCAGTTCTTC.

Note on this clonotype: Its ends do not fully match the called genes, so a read error is possible. The chain combines TRBV20-1 with TRBJ1-6; 7 bases line up with TRBD1. In germline, CDR1 is DFQATT, CDR2 SNEGSKA (reference sequence). The CDR3 is made up of 15 amino acids. CDR3 in amino acids: CSARVPGQLNSPLYF. The CDR3 bases are TGCAGTGCTAGAGTACCGGGACAGCTAAATTCACCCCTCTACTTT.